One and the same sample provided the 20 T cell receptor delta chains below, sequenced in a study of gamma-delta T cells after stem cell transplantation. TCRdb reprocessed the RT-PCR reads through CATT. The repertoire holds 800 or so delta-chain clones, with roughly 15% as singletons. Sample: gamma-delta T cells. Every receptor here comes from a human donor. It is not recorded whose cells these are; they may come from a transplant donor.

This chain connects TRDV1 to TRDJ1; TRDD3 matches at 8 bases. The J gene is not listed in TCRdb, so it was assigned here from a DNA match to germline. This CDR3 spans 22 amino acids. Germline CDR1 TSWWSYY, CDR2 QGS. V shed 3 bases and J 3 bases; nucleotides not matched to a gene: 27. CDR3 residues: CALGEGVPLRGIREKNSDKLIF. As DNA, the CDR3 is TGTGCTCTTGGGGAGGGGGTTCCTCTTAGAGGGATACGCGAGAAAAACTCCGATAAACTCATCTTT.

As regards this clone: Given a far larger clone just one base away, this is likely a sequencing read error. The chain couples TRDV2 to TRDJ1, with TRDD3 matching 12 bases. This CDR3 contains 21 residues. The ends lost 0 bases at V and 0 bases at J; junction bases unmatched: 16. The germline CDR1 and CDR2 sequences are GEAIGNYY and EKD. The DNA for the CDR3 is TGTGCCTGTGACACCGTCACTGGGGGATACAACGAGACTTCGTACACCGATAAACTCATCTTT. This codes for CACDTVTGGYNETSYTDKLIF.

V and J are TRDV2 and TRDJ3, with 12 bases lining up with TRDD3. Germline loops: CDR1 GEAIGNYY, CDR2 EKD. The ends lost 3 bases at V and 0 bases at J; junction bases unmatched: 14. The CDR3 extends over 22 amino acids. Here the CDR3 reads CACDLILGDTQSSSWDTRQMFF. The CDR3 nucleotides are TGTGCCTGTGACCTTATACTGGGGGATACTCAAAGCAGCTCCTGGGACACCCGACAGATGTTTTTC.

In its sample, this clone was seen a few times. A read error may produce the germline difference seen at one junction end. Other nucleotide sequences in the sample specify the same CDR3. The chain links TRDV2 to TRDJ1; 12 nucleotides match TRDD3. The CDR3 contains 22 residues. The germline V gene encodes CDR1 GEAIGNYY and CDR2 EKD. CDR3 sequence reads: CACDSITGGYPDHGHHTDKLIF. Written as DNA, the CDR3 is TGTGCCTGTGACTCAATTACTGGGGGATACCCCGACCACGGACACCACACCGATAAACTCATCTTC.

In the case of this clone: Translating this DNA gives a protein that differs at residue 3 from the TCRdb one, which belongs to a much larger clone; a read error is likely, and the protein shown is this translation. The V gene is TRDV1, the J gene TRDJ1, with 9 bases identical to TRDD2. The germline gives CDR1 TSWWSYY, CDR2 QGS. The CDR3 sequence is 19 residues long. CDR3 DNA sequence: TGTGCTCGTGGGGTCAGCCTTCCTACTTGGGGGACATTTCCCGATAAACTCATCTTT. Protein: CARGVSLPTWGTFPDKLIF.

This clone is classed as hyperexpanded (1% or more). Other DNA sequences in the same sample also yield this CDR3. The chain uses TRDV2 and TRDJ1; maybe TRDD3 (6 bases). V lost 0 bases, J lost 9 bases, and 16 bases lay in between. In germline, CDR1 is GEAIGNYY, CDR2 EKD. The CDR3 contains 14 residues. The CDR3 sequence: CACDTVSGERELIF. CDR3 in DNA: TGTGCCTGTGACACCGTGTCGGGGGAGAGGGAACTCATCTTT.

CDR3 loop: CALGEMLGPIVGELKWGDKLIF. As DNA, the CDR3 is TGTGCTCTTGGGGAAATGTTGGGACCCATAGTGGGGGAGCTAAAGTGGGGCGATAAACTCATCTTT. This chain connects TRDV1 to TRDJ1; TRDD3 agrees at 7 bases. TCRdb carries no J gene annotation; the J gene was assigned here by matching the DNA with germline. J gave up 4 bases and V 2 bases, and 28 bases lay outside the gene matches. The CDR3 extends over 22 amino acids. Germline assignment: CDR1 TSWWSYY and CDR2 QGS.

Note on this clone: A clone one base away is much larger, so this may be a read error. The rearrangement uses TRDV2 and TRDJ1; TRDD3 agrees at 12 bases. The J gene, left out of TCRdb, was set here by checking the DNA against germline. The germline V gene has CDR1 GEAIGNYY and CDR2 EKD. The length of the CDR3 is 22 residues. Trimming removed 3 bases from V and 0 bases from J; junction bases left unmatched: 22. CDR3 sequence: CACDSITGGYPDNGHHTDKLIF. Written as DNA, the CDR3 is TGTGCCTGTGACTCAATTACTGGGGGATACCCCGACAACGGACACCACACCGATAAACTCATCTTT.

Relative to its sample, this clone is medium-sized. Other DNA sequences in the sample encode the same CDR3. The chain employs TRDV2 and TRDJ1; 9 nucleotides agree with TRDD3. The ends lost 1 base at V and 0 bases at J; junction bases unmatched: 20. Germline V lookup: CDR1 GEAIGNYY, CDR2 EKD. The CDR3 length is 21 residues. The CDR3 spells CACDTMVLGWGILLYTDKLIF. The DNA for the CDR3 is TGTGCCTGTGACACTATGGTTCTGGGCTGGGGGATTTTGCTGTACACCGATAAACTCATCTTT.

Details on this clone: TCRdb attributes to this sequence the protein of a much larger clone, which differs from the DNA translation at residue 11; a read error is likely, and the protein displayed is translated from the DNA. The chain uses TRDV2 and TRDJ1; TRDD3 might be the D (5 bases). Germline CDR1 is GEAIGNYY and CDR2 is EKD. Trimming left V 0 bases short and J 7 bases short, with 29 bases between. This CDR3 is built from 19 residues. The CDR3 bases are TGTGCCTGTGACACCGTTATGGCTCAGCTGGAGGATAGAATCGGTAAACTCATCTTT. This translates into CACDTVMAQLEDRIGKLIF.

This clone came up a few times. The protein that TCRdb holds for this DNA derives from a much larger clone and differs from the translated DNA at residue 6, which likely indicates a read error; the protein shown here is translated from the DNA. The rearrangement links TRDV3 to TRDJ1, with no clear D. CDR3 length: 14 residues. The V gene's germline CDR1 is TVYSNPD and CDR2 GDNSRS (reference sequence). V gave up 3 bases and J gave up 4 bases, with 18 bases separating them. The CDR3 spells CAFPSPHIDDKLIF. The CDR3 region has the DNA TGTGCCTTCCCCTCTCCCCATATAGACGATAAACTCATCTTT.

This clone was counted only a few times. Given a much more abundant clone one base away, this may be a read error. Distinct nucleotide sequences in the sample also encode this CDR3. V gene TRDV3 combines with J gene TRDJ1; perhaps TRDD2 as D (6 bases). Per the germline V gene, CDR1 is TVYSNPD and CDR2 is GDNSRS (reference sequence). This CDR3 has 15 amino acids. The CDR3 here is CAFSLLPLYTDKLIF. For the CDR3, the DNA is TGCGCCTTTTCACTCCTTCCGCTGTACACCGATAAACTCATCTTT. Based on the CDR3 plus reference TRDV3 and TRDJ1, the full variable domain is CDKVTQSSPDQTVASGSEVVLLCTYDTVYSNPDLFWYRIRPDYSFQFVFYGDNSRSEGADFTQGRFSVKHILTQKAFHLVISPVRTEDSATYYCAFSLLPLYTDKLIFGKGTRVTVEP.

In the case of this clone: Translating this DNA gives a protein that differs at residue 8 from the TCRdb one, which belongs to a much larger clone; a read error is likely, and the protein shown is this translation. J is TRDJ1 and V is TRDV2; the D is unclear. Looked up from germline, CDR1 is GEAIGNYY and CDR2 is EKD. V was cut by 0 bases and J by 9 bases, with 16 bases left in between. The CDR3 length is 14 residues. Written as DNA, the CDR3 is TGTGCCTGTGACACCGTGTCGGAGGAGAGGGAACTCATCTTT. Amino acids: CACDTVSEERELIF.

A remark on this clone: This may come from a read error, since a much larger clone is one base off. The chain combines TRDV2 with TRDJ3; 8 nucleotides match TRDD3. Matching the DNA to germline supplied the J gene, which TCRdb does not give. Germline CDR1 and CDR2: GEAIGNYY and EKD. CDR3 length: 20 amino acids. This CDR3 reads CARDTPTGGSSSWDTRQMFF. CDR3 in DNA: TGTGCCCGTGACACGCCTACTGGGGGCTCGAGCTCCTGGGACACCCGACAGATGTTTTTC.

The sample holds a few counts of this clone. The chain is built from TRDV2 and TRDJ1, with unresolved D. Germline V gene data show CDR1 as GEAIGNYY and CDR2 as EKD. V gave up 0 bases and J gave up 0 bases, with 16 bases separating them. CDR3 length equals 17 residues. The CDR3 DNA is TGTGCCTGTGACACCGTAAGACCCAAAAAGTACACCGATAAACTCATCTTT. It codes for CACDTVRPKKYTDKLIF.

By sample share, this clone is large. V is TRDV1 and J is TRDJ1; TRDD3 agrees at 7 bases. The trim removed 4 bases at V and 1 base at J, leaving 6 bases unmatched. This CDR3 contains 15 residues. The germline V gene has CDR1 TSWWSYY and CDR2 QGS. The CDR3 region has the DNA TGTGCTCTTGGGGCCGGAACTGGGGTCACCGATAAACTCATCTTT. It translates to CALGAGTGVTDKLIF.

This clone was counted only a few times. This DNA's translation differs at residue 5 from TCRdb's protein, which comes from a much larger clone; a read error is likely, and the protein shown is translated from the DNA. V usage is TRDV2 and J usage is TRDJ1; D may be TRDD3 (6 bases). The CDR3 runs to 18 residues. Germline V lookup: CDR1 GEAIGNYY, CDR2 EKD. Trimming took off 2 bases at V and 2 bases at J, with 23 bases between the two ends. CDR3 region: CACDIVGGPPYGTDKLIF. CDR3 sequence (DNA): TGTGCCTGTGACATCGTTGGGGGTCCCCCCTATGGGACCGATAAACTCATCTTT.

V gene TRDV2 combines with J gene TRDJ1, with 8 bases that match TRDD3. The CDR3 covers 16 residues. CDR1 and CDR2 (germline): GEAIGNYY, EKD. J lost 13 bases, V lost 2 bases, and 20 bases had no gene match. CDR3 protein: CACDILGDLYTDQPIF. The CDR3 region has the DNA TGTGCCTGTGACATTTTGGGGGATCTTTACACCGATCAACCCATCTTT.

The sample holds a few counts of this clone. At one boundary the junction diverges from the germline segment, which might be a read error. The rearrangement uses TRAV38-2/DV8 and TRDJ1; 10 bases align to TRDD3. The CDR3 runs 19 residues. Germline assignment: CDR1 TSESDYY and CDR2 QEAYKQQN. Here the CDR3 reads CALFLRRWGIMGYTDKLTF. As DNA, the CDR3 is TGTGCTCTTTTCCTGCGTCGCTGGGGGATAATGGGGTACACCGATAAACTCACCTTT.

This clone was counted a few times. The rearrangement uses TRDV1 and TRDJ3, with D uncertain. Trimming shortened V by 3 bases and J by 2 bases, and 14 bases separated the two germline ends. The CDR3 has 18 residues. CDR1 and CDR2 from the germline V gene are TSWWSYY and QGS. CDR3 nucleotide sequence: TGTGCTCTTGGGGATCCTCCCCACCGAACCTGGGACACCCGACAGATGTTTTTC. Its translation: CALGDPPHRTWDTRQMFF.